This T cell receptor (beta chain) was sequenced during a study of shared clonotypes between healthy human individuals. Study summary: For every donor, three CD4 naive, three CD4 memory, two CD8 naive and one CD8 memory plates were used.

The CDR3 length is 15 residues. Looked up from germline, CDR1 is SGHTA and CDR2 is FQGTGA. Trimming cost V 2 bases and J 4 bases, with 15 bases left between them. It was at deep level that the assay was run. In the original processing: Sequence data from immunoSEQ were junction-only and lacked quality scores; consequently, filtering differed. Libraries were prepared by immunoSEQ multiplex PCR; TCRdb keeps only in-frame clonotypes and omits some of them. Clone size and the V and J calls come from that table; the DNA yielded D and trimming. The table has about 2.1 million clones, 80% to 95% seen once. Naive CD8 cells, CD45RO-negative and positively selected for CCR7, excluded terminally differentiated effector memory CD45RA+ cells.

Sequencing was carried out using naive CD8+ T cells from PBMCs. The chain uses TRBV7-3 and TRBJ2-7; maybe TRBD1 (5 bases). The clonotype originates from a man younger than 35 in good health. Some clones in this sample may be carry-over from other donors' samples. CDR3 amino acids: CASSLVRESGYEQYF. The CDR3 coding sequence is TGTGCCAGCAGCTTAGTTCGCGAGTCAGGGTACGAGCAGTACTTC.